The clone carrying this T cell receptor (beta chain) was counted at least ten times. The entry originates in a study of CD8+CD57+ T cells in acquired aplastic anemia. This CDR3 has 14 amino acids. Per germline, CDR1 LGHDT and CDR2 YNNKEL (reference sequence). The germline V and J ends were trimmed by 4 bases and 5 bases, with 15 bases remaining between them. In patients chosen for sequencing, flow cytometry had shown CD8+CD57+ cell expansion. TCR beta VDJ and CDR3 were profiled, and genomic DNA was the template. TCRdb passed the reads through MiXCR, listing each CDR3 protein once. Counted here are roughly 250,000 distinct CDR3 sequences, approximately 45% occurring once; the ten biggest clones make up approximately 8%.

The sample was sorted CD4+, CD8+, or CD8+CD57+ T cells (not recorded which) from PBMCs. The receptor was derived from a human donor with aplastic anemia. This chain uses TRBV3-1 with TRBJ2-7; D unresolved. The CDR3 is CASSPWTTRDEQYF. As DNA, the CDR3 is TGTGCCAGCAGCCCTTGGACCACCCGTGACGAGCAGTACTTC.